These 14 T cell receptor beta chains share one sample of origin, sequenced in a study of T cells in Graves' hyperthyroidism and ophthalmopathy. Amplification of TCR beta CDR3 regions used RNA as the template. Researchers ran a first-round RT-PCR on the TCR CDR3 using the HTBI primer set. TCRdb independently ran MiXCR on the multiplex PCR reads; one entry per CDR3 protein. The sample carries hundreds of thousands of distinct CDR3 sequences, roughly 15% recorded once. Sequencing used blood. The receptors originated from a woman under 30 with Graves' ophthalmopathy.

This clonotype occurred many times. The gene calls are TRBV20-1 and TRBJ1-2, with TRBD1 identical over 12 bases. Germline values: CDR1 DFQATT, CDR2 SNEGSKA (reference sequence). J gave up 4 bases and V 4 bases, and 7 bases lay outside the gene matches. The CDR3 totals 15 residues. This chain's CDR3 is CSAISGQGAPYGYTF. The CDR3 DNA sequence: TGCAGTGCTATCTCGGGACAGGGGGCCCCCTATGGCTACACCTTC.

Many counts were recorded for this clonotype. The chain is built from TRBV4-1 and TRBJ2-7, with 11 positions matching TRBD1. Germline trimming cut 2 bases from V and 5 bases from J; bases unmatched to any gene: 14. CDR1 and CDR2 from the germline V gene are MGHRA and YSYEKL. The CDR3 has 18 residues. In nucleotides, the CDR3 is TGCGCCAGCAGCCAAAACTACGTTGAGGGACAGGGGGTCCACGAGCAGTACTTC. Protein sequence: CASSQNYVEGQGVHEQYF.

The table lists this clonotype with many counts. The rearrangement joins TRBV12-3 or TRBV12-4 to TRBJ1-6; D is perhaps TRBD1 (5 bases). V was clipped by 3 bases and J by 4 bases, with 7 bases between them. CDR3 size: 14 residues. The CDR3 coding sequence is TGTGCCAGCAGTTTGGGGCAGTATAATTCACCCCTCCACTTT. Its protein is CASSLGQYNSPLHF.

V is TRBV20-1 and J is TRBJ2-1, with D maybe TRBD2 (6 bases). The CDR3 runs to 11 residues. The germline V and J ends were trimmed by 8 bases and 3 bases, with 8 bases remaining between them. Germline loops: CDR1 DFQATT, CDR2 SNEGSKA (reference sequence). The CDR3 nucleotides are TGCAGTAGACTAGTCTACAATGAGCAGTTCTTC. Protein: CSRLVYNEQFF.

This clonotype was detected ten times or more. The V call is TRBV6-1, the J call TRBJ1-4; D gene unclear. Germline CDR1 and CDR2: MNHNS and SASEGT. V was cut by 10 bases and J by 6 bases, with 15 bases left in between. The CDR3 spans 13 residues. CDR3 bases: TGTGCCACCGGAAGGACGCGTGATGAAAAACTGTTTTTT. Its translation: CATGRTRDEKLFF.

This clonotype has a count of ten or more. V gene TRBV6-5 combines with J gene TRBJ1-6, with D possibly TRBD1 on 6 matching bases. This CDR3 spans 14 amino acids. V was trimmed by 1 base and J by 10 bases, leaving 11 bases between them. In germline, CDR1 is MNHEY, CDR2 SVGAGI. The CDR3 DNA is TGTGCCAGCAGTTACTTCAGGGGACGGTCACCCCTCCACTTT. It encodes CASSYFRGRSPLHF.

This clonotype was counted at least ten times. J is TRBJ2-6 and V is TRBV7-8, with D unclear. V lost 0 bases to trimming and J lost 4 bases, with 10 bases between them. Germline lookup yields CDR1 SGHVS and CDR2 FQNEAQ. The CDR3 is 16 amino acids. For the CDR3, the DNA is TGTGCCAGCAGCTTAGCCTCTGACGCGGGGGCCAACGTCCTGACTTTC. Translation gives CASSLASDAGANVLTF.

This clonotype has a count of ten or more. The chain links TRBV7-2 to TRBJ2-3; 9 bases line up with TRBD1. There are 15 residues in the CDR3. Germline CDR1 reads SGHTA; CDR2 reads FQGNSA. J gave up 4 bases and V 5 bases, and 7 bases lay outside the gene matches. The CDR3 DNA is TGTGCCAGCAGCCTCTGGACAGGGGCCCCAGATACGCAGTATTTT. This translates into CASSLWTGAPDTQYF.

This clonotype has only a few counts. Possible read error: a much larger clone is one base away. The chain combines TRBV7-3 with TRBJ2-5; D assignment may be TRBD1 or TRBD2 (5 bases each). The CDR3 contains 14 residues. The V and J ends lost 4 bases and 1 base respectively, with 10 bases between them. Germline V gives CDR1 SGHTA, CDR2 FQGTGA. The CDR3 region is CASSSKGSQETQYF. CDR3 nucleotide sequence: TGTGCCAGCAGCTCAAAGGGGAGCCAAGAGACCCAGTACTTC.

Ten or more counts support this clonotype. The chain carries TRBV27 and TRBJ2-7; D is perhaps TRBD1 (5 bases). The ends were cut back, 5 bases at V and 1 base at J, with 12 bases in the middle. Germline assignment: CDR1 MNHEY and CDR2 SMNVEV (reference sequence). The CDR3 is made up of 14 amino acids. As DNA, the CDR3 is TGTGCCAGCAGTATAAGAACAGGATCCTACGAGCAGTACTTC. Translation: CASSIRTGSYEQYF.

This clonotype has more than one count but fewer than ten. The chain is built from TRBV27 and TRBJ2-1; D not certain. Germline CDR1 reads MNHEY; CDR2 reads SMNVEV (reference sequence). The CDR3 has 15 amino acids. The V end lost 5 bases, the J end lost 4 bases, and 15 bases lay between the germline ends. CDR3 protein: CASSLHGALYNEQFF. CDR3 nucleotides: TGTGCCAGCAGTCTTCACGGAGCTTTATACAATGAGCAGTTCTTC.

This clonotype was seen at least ten times. The chain combines TRBV7-9 with TRBJ2-2; 9 positions agree with TRBD2. Germline trimming cut 4 bases from V and 9 bases from J; bases unmatched to any gene: 6. This CDR3 is 14 amino acids long. Germline assignment: CDR1 SEHNR and CDR2 FQNEAQ (reference sequence). CDR3 in DNA: TGTGCCAGCAGCTCACCAACTAGCGGGCGGGAGCTGTTTTTT. Residues: CASSSPTSGRELFF.

This clonotype was detected many times. The chain combines TRBV3-1 with TRBJ2-7; 7 bases match TRBD1. V dropped 1 base and J dropped 2; count of bases not matched to a gene: 17. The CDR3 contains 19 residues. The germline V gene has CDR1 LGHDT and CDR2 YNNKEL (reference sequence). The CDR3 here is CASSQGTGTESLRPYEQYF. The CDR3 DNA is TGTGCCAGCAGCCAAGGTACCGGGACAGAGTCCTTAAGGCCCTACGAGCAGTACTTC.

This clonotype occurred many times. This chain links TRBV5-4 with TRBJ2-3; TRBD2 aligns across 13 bases. The CDR3 is 17 residues long. After removal of 2 bases from V and 1 base from J, the junction contained 4 bases not matched to a gene. Germline V CDR1 and CDR2: SGHNT, YYREEE (reference sequence). CDR3 residues: CASSFRLAGGGTDTQYF. The CDR3 nucleotides read TGTGCCAGCAGCTTCAGACTAGCGGGGGGCGGCACAGATACGCAGTATTTT.